These 30 T cell receptor beta chains came from one sample sequenced in a study of blood T cell repertoires in COVID-19. Some clones are missing from TCRdb's copy, which holds only in-frame ones; the method was immunoSEQ multiplex PCR. Counted here are around 270,000 clones, approximately 85% occurring once; the ten biggest clones make up approximately 4.2%. The specimen was PBMCs or T cells enriched from blood (not recorded which). These receptors originate from a woman aged 30 to 39 who had recovered from COVID-19.

The chain has TRBV2 and TRBJ1-3; maybe TRBD1 (6 bases). CDR3 length: 14 residues. V lost 8 bases, J lost 0 bases, and 11 bases lay in between. CDR1 is SNHLY and CDR2 is FYNNEI in the germline V gene. This chain's CDR3 is CASWATGSGNTIYF. DNA of the CDR3: TGTGCCAGCTGGGCGACAGGCTCTGGAAACACCATATATTTT.

The chain's CDR3 is CASSLGAAEAFF. The DNA for the CDR3 is TGTGCCAGCAGTTTGGGCGCCGCTGAAGCTTTCTTT. V and J are TRBV6-2 or TRBV6-3 and TRBJ1-1; unclear D gene. V was trimmed by 4 bases and J by 6 bases, leaving 9 bases between them. Germline CDR1 is MNHEY and CDR2 is SVGEGT. This CDR3 region has 12 residues.

This clone turned up a few times. The V call is TRBV7-9, the J call TRBJ1-2; D not resolved. The V and J ends lost 5 bases and 8 bases respectively, with 12 bases between them. This CDR3 is built from 12 residues. Germline values: CDR1 SEHNR, CDR2 FQNEAQ (reference sequence). CDR3: CASSPGAPGYTF. The CDR3 DNA reads TGTGCCAGCAGCCCCGGTGCACCCGGCTACACCTTC.

This chain joins TRBV10-3 and TRBJ1-5; D is possibly TRBD1 (5 bases). CDR3 length: 18 residues. The germline gives CDR1 ENHRY, CDR2 SYGVKD. Trimming stripped 0 bases from V and 0 bases from J, with 15 bases between. CDR3 loop: CAISESFVQGYSNQPQHF. In DNA form, the CDR3 reads TGTGCCATCAGTGAGTCGTTTGTTCAGGGATATAGCAATCAGCCCCAGCATTTT.

The chain joins TRBV5-1 to TRBJ1-1; 10 bases are shared with TRBD1. From germline, CDR1 is SGHRS and CDR2 YFSETQ. The trim removed 2 bases at V and 5 bases at J, leaving 3 bases unmatched. The CDR3 covers 14 residues. The CDR3 sequence: CASSLGQGGTEAFF. CDR3 nucleotides: TGCGCCAGCAGCTTAGGACAGGGGGGAACTGAAGCTTTCTTT.

This chain uses TRBV28 with TRBJ2-5, with D perhaps matching TRBD2 (5 bases). The CDR3 covers 15 residues. The V gene lost 3 bases and the J gene lost 3 bases, with 14 bases spanning the gap. Germline V gives CDR1 MDHEN, CDR2 SYDVKM. The CDR3: CASSFEERIKETQYF. The CDR3 DNA sequence: TGTGCCAGCAGTTTCGAAGAGCGGATAAAAGAGACCCAGTACTTC.

The chain has TRBV28 and TRBJ1-6, with 8 bases that match TRBD1. The CDR3 sequence is 15 residues long. Unmatched junction bases numbered 5, after V lost 7 bases and J lost 3 bases. Germline-derived CDR1 and CDR2 are MDHEN and SYDVKM. CDR3 DNA sequence: TGTGCCAGCACCCTGGACAGGGACTATAATTCACCCCTCCACTTT. Translated, it gives CASTLDRDYNSPLHF.

This chain joins TRBV3-1 (or the pseudogene TRBV3-2) and TRBJ2-2, with D possibly being TRBD2 (5 bases). CDR3 length: 17 amino acids. V was trimmed by 1 base and J by 1 base, leaving 13 bases between them. Per germline, CDR1 LGHDT and CDR2 YNNKEL (reference sequence). The CDR3 loop is CASSQGGGRMNTGELFF. CDR3 coding DNA: TGTGCCAGCAGCCAAGGAGGCGGGCGCATGAACACCGGGGAGCTGTTTTTT.

The rearrangement links TRBV28 to TRBJ1-1; TRBD1 matches at 11 bases. Trimming removed 3 bases from V and 0 bases from J; junction bases left unmatched: 6. The length of the CDR3 is 17 residues. From germline, CDR1 is MDHEN and CDR2 SYDVKM. The CDR3 DNA reads as TGTGCCAGCAGTTTCCGGGACAGGGGGATTATGAACACTGAAGCTTTCTTT. Encoded protein: CASSFRDRGIMNTEAFF.

The genes are TRBV19 and TRBJ2-2; D might be TRBD2 (7 bases). V was pared by 5 bases and J by 5 bases, with 12 bases between. CDR1 is LNHDA and CDR2 is SQIVND in the germline V gene (reference sequence). The CDR3 is 14 residues long. CDR3 residues: CASSWEGETGELFF. Here the CDR3 DNA reads TGTGCCAGTAGTTGGGAGGGGGAGACCGGGGAGCTGTTTTTT. The full variable domain, in which reference TRBV19 and TRBJ2-2 provide the parts outside the CDR3, is DGGITQSPKYLFRKEGQNVTLSCEQNLNHDAMYWYRQDPGQGLRLIYYSQIVNDFQKGDIAEGYSVSREKKESFPLTVTSAQKNPTAFYLCASSWEGETGELFFGEGSRLTVL.

V and J are TRBV6-2 or TRBV6-3 and TRBJ1-5; 10 bases are a match to TRBD1. Germline lookup yields CDR1 MNHEY and CDR2 SVGEGT. The CDR3 is 15 residues long. With 5 bases clipped from V and 2 bases from J, the junction kept 3 bases outside the gene matches. This chain's CDR3 is CASSRQGAGNQPQHF. In nucleotides, the CDR3 is TGTGCCAGCAGTCGACAGGGGGCAGGCAATCAGCCCCAGCATTTT.

The table lists this clone with a few counts. The chain carries TRBV30 and TRBJ2-7; TRBD2 agrees at 8 bases. Per the germline V gene, CDR1 is GTSNPN and CDR2 is SVGIG (reference sequence). The CDR3 is made up of 13 amino acids. Trimming took 0 bases from V and 6 from J; bases not matched to a gene: 4. CDR3 loop: CAWSVGSGTEQYF. The DNA for the CDR3 is TGTGCCTGGAGTGTCGGTAGCGGGACCGAGCAGTACTTC.

J is TRBJ1-2 and V is TRBV14; 10 bases are shared with TRBD1. V lost 0 bases, J lost 3 bases, and 1 base stayed unmatched. Looked up from germline, CDR1 is SGHDN and CDR2 is FVKESK. This CDR3 has 15 amino acids. The CDR3 loop reads CASSQEGTGDYGYTF. The CDR3, as DNA: TGTGCCAGCAGCCAAGAGGGGACAGGGGACTATGGCTACACCTTC.

The V call is TRBV5-4, the J call TRBJ2-5, with unresolved D. Trimming removed 0 bases from V and 5 bases from J, with 8 bases in between. The CDR3 runs to 13 residues. Germline V lookup: CDR1 SGHNT, CDR2 YYREEE (reference sequence). The CDR3 loop reads CASSLEPWETQYF. CDR3 nucleotides: TGTGCCAGCAGCTTGGAGCCGTGGGAGACCCAGTACTTC.

The V and J genes are TRBV6-1 and TRBJ1-4, with D unclear. Germline assignment: CDR1 MNHNS and CDR2 SASEGT. The V gene lost 0 bases and the J gene lost 0 bases, with 11 bases spanning the gap. The CDR3 sequence is 17 residues long. The CDR3 here is CASSEARAGTTNEKLFF. The CDR3 DNA reads as TGTGCCAGCAGTGAAGCGCGGGCGGGTACAACTAATGAAAAACTGTTTTTT.

This rearrangement joins TRBV12-5 to TRBJ2-2, with D tentatively TRBD1 (7 bases). This CDR3 has 16 amino acids. The V and J ends lost 4 bases and 3 bases respectively, with 15 bases between them. Germline loops: CDR1 LGHNT, CDR2 FRNRAP. The CDR3 loop is CASGSDRWEDTGELFF. For the CDR3, the DNA is TGTGCTAGTGGTTCGGACAGGTGGGAGGACACCGGGGAGCTGTTTTTT.

V gene TRBV12-3 or TRBV12-4 combines with J gene TRBJ1-2; no firm D call. V lost 5 bases, J lost 0 bases, and 7 bases lay in between. This CDR3 contains 13 residues. CDR3 nucleotides: TGTGCCAGCAGTCGGGGTACTAACTATGGCTACACCTTC. Protein: CASSRGTNYGYTF.

A word on this clone: An end of the junction does not agree with germline; a read error may underlie this. This chain connects TRBV2 to TRBJ2-4, with TRBD2 as a possible D gene (5 bases). This CDR3 comprises 13 residues. Germline V CDR1 and CDR2: SNHLY, FYNNEI. CDR3 in DNA: TGTGCCAGCAGTGAAGGTCAGGCTGGAGCGGTGTCCTTC. Translation: CASSEGQAGAVSF.

V is TRBV5-4 and J is TRBJ1-6, with 7 bases identical to TRBD1. The CDR3 has 15 amino acids. Trimming removed 0 bases from V and 3 bases from J; junction bases left unmatched: 0. The V gene's germline CDR1 is SGHNT and CDR2 YYREEE (reference sequence). The DNA for the CDR3 is TGTGCCAGCAGCTTGGGGGACAGCTATAATTCACCCCTCCACTTT. This sequence encodes CASSLGDSYNSPLHF. Based on the CDR3 plus reference TRBV5-4 and TRBJ1-6, the full variable domain is ETGVTQSPTHLIKTRGQQVTLRCSSQSGHNTVSWYQQALGQGPQFIFQYYREEENGRGNFPPRFSGLQFPNYSSELNVNALELDDSALYLCASSLGDSYNSPLHFGNGTRLTVT.

The chain couples TRBV28 to TRBJ2-1; 8 nucleotides agree with TRBD2. This CDR3 contains 11 residues. V lost 5 bases and J lost 9; bases outside the gene matches: 0. Per the germline V gene, CDR1 is MDHEN and CDR2 is SYDVKM. The DNA for the CDR3 is TGTGCCAGCAGTGCGGGGGGTGAGCAGTTCTTC. It specifies CASSAGGEQFF.

The chain couples TRBV5-8 to TRBJ1-1; D might be TRBD1 (6 bases). V shed 6 bases and J shed 5 bases, with 14 bases lying between them. The CDR3 contains 13 residues. CDR1 and CDR2 from the germline V gene are SGHTS and YDEGEE. CDR3: CASMVRGGTEAFF. The CDR3 DNA is TGTGCCAGCATGGTTAGGGGGGGGACTGAAGCTTTCTTT. The full variable domain, its missing parts supplied by reference TRBV5-8 and TRBJ1-1, is EAGVTQSPTHLIKTRGQQATLRCSPISGHTSVYWYQQALGLGLQFLLWYDEGEERNRGNFPPRFSGRQFPNYSSELNVNALELEDSALYLCASMVRGGTEAFFGQGTRLTVV.

The chain's CDR3 is CASSDGQGVNQPQHF. CDR3 sequence (DNA): TGTGCCAGCAGCGATGGACAGGGGGTGAATCAGCCCCAGCATTTT. The chain combines TRBV5-6 with TRBJ1-5; 10 nucleotides match TRBD1. V shed 4 bases, J shed 4 bases, and the junction held 5 bases outside the gene matches. CDR1 is SGHDT, CDR2 YYEEEE, per germline. This CDR3 is 15 amino acids long.

The V and J genes are TRBV3-1 (or the pseudogene TRBV3-2) and TRBJ2-1; TRBD2 matches 16 bases. This CDR3 comprises 18 residues. Germline assignment: CDR1 LGHDT and CDR2 YNNKEL (reference sequence). The ends lost 3 bases at V and 10 bases at J; junction bases unmatched: 12. CDR3 loop: CASSHLLGLAGGPGEQFF. DNA of the CDR3: TGTGCCAGCAGCCACCTTCTGGGACTAGCGGGGGGGCCAGGAGAGCAGTTCTTC.

V gene TRBV7-9 combines with J gene TRBJ2-1; 7 bases align to TRBD1. This CDR3 contains 12 residues. The ends lost 7 bases at V and 10 bases at J; junction bases unmatched: 7. Germline lookup yields CDR1 SEHNR and CDR2 FQNEAQ (reference sequence). DNA of the CDR3: TGTGCCAGCACCTATTTGGACAGGGAGCAGTTCTTC. This gives the protein CASTYLDREQFF.

V gene TRBV19 combines with J gene TRBJ1-3; D is undetermined. CDR1 and CDR2 from the germline V gene are LNHDA and SQIVND (reference sequence). V was shortened by 3 bases and J by 3 bases, with 18 bases between the two germline ends. The CDR3 runs to 17 residues. The CDR3 protein is CASSIRTAAVLGNTIYF. DNA of the CDR3: TGTGCCAGTAGTATTCGTACGGCGGCCGTACTTGGAAACACCATATATTTT. Full variable domain (outside the CDR3, taken from reference TRBV19 and TRBJ1-3): DGGITQSPKYLFRKEGQNVTLSCEQNLNHDAMYWYRQDPGQGLRLIYYSQIVNDFQKGDIAEGYSVSREKKESFPLTVTSAQKNPTAFYLCASSIRTAAVLGNTIYFGEGSWLTVV.

The chain links TRBV2 to TRBJ1-2; maybe TRBD1 (5 bases). This CDR3 comprises 15 residues. Germline V gene sequence: CDR1 SNHLY, CDR2 FYNNEI. The V end was cut by 3 bases, the J end by 4 bases, with 15 bases between. CDR3 nucleotides: TGTGCCAGCAGTGATGGGGCGTATTTGGCCTATGGCTACACCTTC. Its protein product is CASSDGAYLAYGYTF. Using reference TRBV2 and TRBJ1-2 for the parts outside the CDR3, the full variable domain is EPEVTQTPSHQVTQMGQEVILRCVPISNHLYFYWYRQILGQKVEFLVSFYNNEISEKSEIFDDQFSVERPDGSNFTLKIRSTKLEDSAMYFCASSDGAYLAYGYTFGSGTRLTVV.

In DNA form, the CDR3 reads TGTGCCAGTAGTATCCCGGACTATGGACTAAACATTCAGTACTTC. Translated, it gives CASSIPDYGLNIQYF. The rearrangement joins TRBV19 to TRBJ2-4, with D possibly matching TRBD2 (6 bases). Per the germline V gene, CDR1 is LNHDA and CDR2 is SQIVND (reference sequence). The length of the CDR3 is 15 residues. The V and J ends lost 3 bases and 6 bases respectively, with 15 bases between them.

The CDR3 DNA sequence: TGCAGCGCAAGACTAGCGGGAACCTACGAGCAGTACTTC. It specifies CSARLAGTYEQYF. The rearrangement links TRBV29-1 to TRBJ2-7, with TRBD2 matching 11 bases. With V trimmed by 7 bases and J by 2 bases, 4 bases remained unmatched. CDR3 length equals 13 residues. Germline V CDR1 and CDR2: SQVTM, ANQGSEA.

The rearrangement joins TRBV18 to TRBJ1-4, with D maybe TRBD1 (5 bases). The CDR3 has 16 amino acids. From germline, CDR1 is KGHSH and CDR2 LQKENI. V was clipped by 6 bases and J by 7 bases, with 21 bases between them. CDR3 DNA: TGTGCCAGCTCCCCGCTAAAGGTGACAGCGTCTGAAAAACTGTTTTTT. This translates into CASSPLKVTASEKLFF.

The chain carries TRBV7-2 and TRBJ2-1; 12 bases match TRBD2. Germline V gene data show CDR1 as SGHTA and CDR2 as FQGNSA. V shed 4 bases, J shed 0 bases, and the junction held 7 bases outside the gene matches. The CDR3 length is 18 residues. CDR3 sequence (DNA): TGTGCCAGCAGCTCACCGGGACTAGCGGGTAGCTCCTACAATGAGCAGTTCTTC. It codes for CASSSPGLAGSSYNEQFF.